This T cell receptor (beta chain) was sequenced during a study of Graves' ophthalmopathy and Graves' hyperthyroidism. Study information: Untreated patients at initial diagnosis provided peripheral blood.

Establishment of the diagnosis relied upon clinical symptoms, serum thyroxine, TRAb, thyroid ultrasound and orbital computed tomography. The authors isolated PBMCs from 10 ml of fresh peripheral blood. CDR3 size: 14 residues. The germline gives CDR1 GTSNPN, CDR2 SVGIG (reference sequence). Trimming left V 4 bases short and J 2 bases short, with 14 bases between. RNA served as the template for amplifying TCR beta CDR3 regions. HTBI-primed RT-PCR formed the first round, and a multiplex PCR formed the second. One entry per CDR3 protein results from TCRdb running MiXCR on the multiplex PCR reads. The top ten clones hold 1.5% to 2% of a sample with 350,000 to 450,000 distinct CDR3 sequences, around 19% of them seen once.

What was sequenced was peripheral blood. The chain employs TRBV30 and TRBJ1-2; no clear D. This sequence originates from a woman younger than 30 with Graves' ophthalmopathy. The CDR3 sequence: CAWTNKLGNYGYTF. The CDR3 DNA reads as TGTGCCTGGACTAATAAACTAGGGAACTATGGCTACACCTTC.